These 32 T cell receptor beta chains originate from one sample sequenced in a study of identical twins. MiXCR, run by TCRdb on the 5' RACE reads, gives a single entry per CDR3 protein. Here the sample spans 200,000 to 250,000 distinct CDR3 sequences, more than 9.5% being singletons. The sample was also reused in another study, on yellow fever vaccine responses in identical twins.

The sample consisted of memory (CD45RO+) T cells sorted from blood. Every receptor here comes from a woman younger than 30 in good health.

This clonotype was found a few times. This sequence joins TRBV6-4 and TRBJ2-2; TRBD1 or TRBD2 may be the D gene (6 bases each). Looked up from germline, CDR1 is MRHNA and CDR2 is SNTAGT. The CDR3 extends over 15 amino acids. The V gene lost 0 bases and the J gene lost 3 bases, with 8 bases spanning the gap. The CDR3 DNA reads TGTGCCAGCAGTGACTCCGGGGGCTACACCGGGGAGCTGTTTTTT. Residues: CASSDSGGYTGELFF.

This clonotype was detected many times. The chain links TRBV29-1 to TRBJ2-3; 10 nucleotides align to TRBD2. CDR3 length: 13 amino acids. Germline CDR1 reads SQVTM; CDR2 reads ANQGSEA. V lost 7 bases to trimming and J lost 5 bases; unmatched junction nucleotides: 6. The CDR3 loop is CSAILAGIDTQYF. CDR3 sequence (DNA): TGCAGCGCTATACTAGCGGGGATAGATACGCAGTATTTT.

J is TRBJ2-7 and V is TRBV20-1; 7 positions match TRBD2. Germline CDR1 reads DFQATT; CDR2 reads SNEGSKA (reference sequence). The V and J ends lost 6 bases and 3 bases, in that order; junction bases with no gene match: 14. The CDR3 is 15 residues long. The CDR3 sequence is CSAHRLAAMSYEQYF. The CDR3 bases are TGCAGTGCCCACCGGCTAGCGGCTATGAGCTACGAGCAGTACTTC.

This clonotype was counted only a few times. The CDR3 sequence: CASSLDNYNEQFF. The CDR3, as DNA: TGTGCCAGCAGCTTAGACAACTACAATGAGCAGTTCTTC. The V and J genes are TRBV11-3 and TRBJ2-1; D is unresolved. The CDR3 consists of 13 residues. Trimming cost V 0 bases and J 3 bases, with 3 bases left between them. Germline V CDR1 and CDR2: SGHNT, YENEEA. The variable domain in full, with the rest retrieved from reference TRBV11-3 and TRBJ2-1, is EAGVVQSPRYKIIEKKQPVAFWCNPISGHNTLYWYLQNLGQGPELLIRYENEEAVDDSQLPKDRFSAERLKGVDSTLKIQPAELGDSAVYLCASSLDNYNEQFFGPGTRLTVL.

The gene calls are TRBV7-2 and TRBJ2-7; D might be TRBD2 (6 bases). Per germline, CDR1 SGHTA and CDR2 FQGNSA. This CDR3 has 13 amino acids. Trimming shortened V by 2 bases and J by 6 bases, and 11 bases separated the two germline ends. The CDR3 here is CASSLMAGTEQYF. The CDR3 nucleotides are TGTGCCAGCAGCTTAATGGCGGGAACCGAGCAGTACTTC.

This clonotype came up a few times. The genes are TRBV15 and TRBJ2-1; TRBD1 matches at 10 bases. Losses at the gene ends were 5 bases for V and 6 bases for J; bases not matched to a gene: 4. CDR3 length: 14 amino acids. Germline CDR1 LNHNV, CDR2 YYDKDF (reference sequence). CDR3 nucleotides: TGTGCCACCAGCGTCGGGACAGGGGCCAATGAGCAGTTCTTC. This codes for CATSVGTGANEQFF.

This clonotype was counted at least ten times. J is TRBJ2-1 and V is TRBV3-1; no clear D. This CDR3 region has 14 residues. Per the germline V gene, CDR1 is LGHDT and CDR2 is YNNKEL (reference sequence). Between the trimmed V and J ends, which lost 4 bases and 4 bases, there was a span of 11 bases. The CDR3 region is CASSPLDPYNEQFF. The CDR3 DNA reads TGTGCCAGCAGCCCTTTGGATCCGTACAATGAGCAGTTCTTC.

This clonotype was seen only a few times. V is TRBV5-1 and J is TRBJ2-1; D is perhaps TRBD2 (5 bases). CDR1 and CDR2 from the germline V gene are SGHRS and YFSETQ. Trimming pared 0 bases from V and 0 bases from J, leaving 7 bases between. The CDR3 extends over 15 amino acids. The CDR3 DNA reads TGCGCCAGCAGCTTGGGCGGGCTCTCCTACAATGAGCAGTTCTTC. Encoded protein: CASSLGGLSYNEQFF.

This clonotype was seen repeatedly, ten times or more. The chain joins TRBV20-1 to TRBJ2-7; 8 bases align to TRBD2. The junction had 10 bases not matched to a gene; V was cut back by 3 bases and J by 6 bases. The CDR3 sequence is 14 residues long. The germline gives CDR1 DFQATT, CDR2 SNEGSKA (reference sequence). The CDR3 bases are TGCAGTGCTAGCTTACTAGCGGCCCCCTTCGAGCAGTACTTC. This codes for CSASLLAAPFEQYF.

Many counts were recorded for this clonotype. The chain combines TRBV11-2 with TRBJ2-7; 10 bases are shared with TRBD1. CDR1 and CDR2 (germline): SGHAT, FQNNGV. V trimming: 5 bases; J trimming: 2 bases; junction bases outside the gene matches: 6. The CDR3 runs 15 residues. DNA for the CDR3: TGTGCCAGCAGCCCAGCGACAGGGGGCCCCTACGAGCAGTACTTC. Protein sequence: CASSPATGGPYEQYF.

This clonotype was seen a handful of times. The gene calls are TRBV4-1 and TRBJ2-7; 9 bases align to TRBD1. From germline, CDR1 is MGHRA and CDR2 YSYEKL. V lost 4 bases to trimming and J lost 3 bases; unmatched junction nucleotides: 7. CDR3 length: 15 amino acids. CDR3 sequence (DNA): TGCGCCAGCAGCCTAGCTCAGGGACAGGGCTACGAGCAGTACTTC. Protein: CASSLAQGQGYEQYF.

The table lists this clonotype with many counts. The chain recombines TRBV4-3 with TRBJ2-2; D tentatively reads TRBD1 or TRBD2 (5 bases each). Germline V gene data show CDR1 as LGHNA and CDR2 as YSLEER. V gave up 3 bases and J gave up 3 bases, with 11 bases separating them. The CDR3 runs 15 residues. The CDR3: CASSQGDGYTGELFF. The CDR3 region has the DNA TGCGCCAGCAGCCAGGGGGACGGATACACCGGGGAGCTGTTTTTT.

The chain links TRBV29-1 to TRBJ2-1, with 10 bases identical to TRBD2. The V segment lost 6 bases and the J segment 7 bases; nucleotides outside the gene matches: 6. The germline V gene has CDR1 SQVTM and CDR2 ANQGSEA. The CDR3 is made up of 13 amino acids. Here the CDR3 reads CSVVRTSGNEQFF. The DNA for the CDR3 is TGCAGCGTGGTTAGGACTAGCGGAAATGAGCAGTTCTTC.

The CDR3, as DNA: TGTGCCAGCAGCGCAACGGCTAGGCATACGCAGTATTTT. Translation gives CASSATARHTQYF. The chain joins TRBV6-4 to TRBJ2-3, with unresolved D. The V end was cut by 6 bases, the J end by 7 bases, with 14 bases between. The length of the CDR3 is 13 residues. Germline CDR1 reads MRHNA; CDR2 reads SNTAGT.

A few counts support this clonotype. V and J are TRBV20-1 and TRBJ2-2, with TRBD2 matching 14 bases. J was trimmed by 5 bases and V by 4 bases; bases with no gene match: 6. The CDR3 has 16 amino acids. In germline, CDR1 is DFQATT, CDR2 SNEGSKA (reference sequence). The CDR3 region is CSATGTSGRSTGELFF. The CDR3 nucleotides are TGCAGTGCTACCGGGACTAGCGGGAGATCGACCGGGGAGCTGTTTTTT.

This clonotype came up a few times. The rearrangement joins TRBV5-1 to TRBJ1-6; 7 bases fit TRBD1. From germline, CDR1 is SGHRS and CDR2 YFSETQ. The V gene end was trimmed by 0 bases and the J gene end by 5 bases; junction bases not matched to a gene: 2. CDR3 length: 15 residues. This CDR3 reads CASSLAGTDNSPLHF. The CDR3 nucleotides read TGCGCCAGCAGCTTGGCGGGGACAGATAATTCACCCCTCCACTTT.

The chain joins TRBV3-1 to TRBJ2-2; D not resolved. Germline CDR1 LGHDT, CDR2 YNNKEL (reference sequence). Trimming shortened V by 1 base and J by 8 bases, and 8 bases separated the two germline ends. The CDR3 loop spans 13 amino acids. The CDR3 region has the DNA TGTGCCAGCAGCCAAGTGACCGTTGGGGAGCTGTTTTTT. It encodes CASSQVTVGELFF.

V gene TRBV19 combines with J gene TRBJ2-5, with no clear D. The CDR3 contains 12 residues. The V gene's germline CDR1 is LNHDA and CDR2 SQIVND (reference sequence). Trimming took off 5 bases at V and 4 bases at J, with 8 bases between the two ends. CDR3 sequence reads: CASSEMGETQYF. The DNA for the CDR3 is TGTGCCAGTAGTGAAATGGGAGAGACCCAGTACTTC.

In its sample, this clonotype was seen a few times. V gene TRBV20-1 combines with J gene TRBJ2-2; D remains ambiguous. This CDR3 is 13 amino acids long. The germline V gene encodes CDR1 DFQATT and CDR2 SNEGSKA (reference sequence). V was cut by 3 bases and J by 1 base, with 6 bases left in between. CDR3 nucleotides: TGCAGTGCTAGTCGAGGGAACACCGGGGAGCTGTTTTTT. It encodes CSASRGNTGELFF.

The gene calls are TRBV24-1 and TRBJ2-7; 9 nucleotides match TRBD2. In germline, CDR1 is KGHDR, CDR2 SFDVKD. V trimming: 4 bases; J trimming: 6 bases; junction bases outside the gene matches: 15. The length of the CDR3 is 17 residues. In nucleotides, the CDR3 is TGTGCCACCAGTGACTCCGGCGTAGCGGGAGTTTCTGGCGAGCAGTACTTC. Its translation is CATSDSGVAGVSGEQYF.

V gene TRBV14 combines with J gene TRBJ2-1, with D unresolved. The CDR3 spans 14 residues. V lost 0 bases and J lost 9, with 12 bases in between. Germline CDR1 SGHDN, CDR2 FVKESK. As DNA, the CDR3 is TGTGCCAGCAGCCAAGATTATAGTCTAAGTGAGCAGTTCTTC. It codes for CASSQDYSLSEQFF.

The rearrangement links TRBV7-6 to TRBJ2-7, with D unclear. V was cut by 3 bases and J by 7 bases, with 13 bases left in between. Germline V lookup: CDR1 SGHVS, CDR2 FNYEAQ. The CDR3 consists of 13 residues. CDR3 loop: CASSFLAAGEQYF. The CDR3 DNA is TGTGCCAGCAGCTTTTTGGCTGCCGGGGAGCAGTACTTC.

This clonotype appeared a few times. This chain links TRBV4-2 with TRBJ1-2; D is ambiguous. The CDR3 totals 14 residues. Germline CDR1 and CDR2: LGHNA and YNFKEQ. V was clipped by 1 base and J by 5 bases, with 11 bases between them. The CDR3 DNA follows: TGTGCCAGCAGCCAAGCCGAGGGCGGATATGGCTACACCTTC. Protein product: CASSQAEGGYGYTF.

This clonotype came up many times. The V gene is TRBV20-1, the J gene TRBJ2-2, with 9 bases lining up with TRBD2. V was clipped by 3 bases and J by 1 base; unmatched bases: 15. The germline gives CDR1 DFQATT, CDR2 SNEGSKA (reference sequence). This CDR3 region has 19 residues. The CDR3 spells CSARERGRGSGRNTGELFF. DNA of the CDR3: TGCAGTGCTAGGGAGAGGGGTAGGGGTAGCGGGAGGAACACCGGGGAGCTGTTTTTT.

This clonotype came up a few times. The rearrangement links TRBV14 to TRBJ2-5; 8 bases map to TRBD1. Trimming took 0 bases from V and 1 from J; bases not matched to a gene: 13. CDR3 length: 19 residues. Per the germline V gene, CDR1 is SGHDN and CDR2 is FVKESK. The CDR3 nucleotides read TGTGCCAGCAGCCAAGAGTATCGGTTTGGGACAGGCCTCCAAGAGACCCAGTACTTC. Its protein is CASSQEYRFGTGLQETQYF. Drawing the rest from reference TRBV14 and TRBJ2-5, the complete variable domain is EAGVTQFPSHSVIEKGQTVTLRCDPISGHDNLYWYRRVMGKEIKFLLHFVKESKQDESGMPNNRFLAERTGGTYSTLKVQPAELEDSGVYFCASSQEYRFGTGLQETQYFGPGTRLLVL.

This clonotype came up a few times. The chain couples TRBV7-3 to TRBJ2-1; 12 bases match TRBD2. The germline CDR1 and CDR2 sequences are SGHTA and FQGTGA. The CDR3 has 16 amino acids. V dropped 5 bases and J dropped 6; count of bases not matched to a gene: 8. The CDR3 bases are TGTGCCAGCAGCACGACTAGCGGGGGCGCCGGCAATGAGCAGTTCTTC. Translating gives CASSTTSGGAGNEQFF.

This sequence joins TRBV6-1 and TRBJ2-7; 9 bases align to TRBD1. The J segment lost 2 bases and the V segment lost 3 bases, leaving 5 bases of the junction unmatched. The CDR3 is 15 amino acids. Looked up from germline, CDR1 is MNHNS and CDR2 is SASEGT. The CDR3 DNA is TGTGCCAGCAGTGACCTTGGACAGGGGACCTACGAGCAGTACTTC. This encodes CASSDLGQGTYEQYF.

This clonotype was found a few times. The gene calls are TRBV5-1 and TRBJ2-1, with TRBD1 identical over 9 bases. Germline lookup yields CDR1 SGHRS and CDR2 YFSETQ. There are 15 residues in the CDR3. The V and J ends lost 0 bases and 5 bases, in that order; junction bases with no gene match: 3. The chain's CDR3 is CASSLGDRVHNEQFF. The CDR3 DNA reads as TGCGCCAGCAGCTTGGGGGACAGGGTCCACAATGAGCAGTTCTTC.

V is TRBV28 and J is TRBJ2-5; the D gene is possibly TRBD1 (5 bases). V lost 8 bases to trimming and J lost 6 bases, with 13 bases between them. CDR3 length: 12 amino acids. Per the germline V gene, CDR1 is MDHEN and CDR2 is SYDVKM. This CDR3 is CASRRGAQTQYF. The CDR3, as DNA: TGTGCCAGCCGTCGTGGGGCGCAGACCCAGTACTTC.

The CDR3: CASSYETGVGRTTYEQYF. CDR3 nucleotide sequence: TGTGCCAGCAGTTATGAGACAGGGGTCGGGAGGACCACCTACGAGCAGTACTTC. The V gene is TRBV6-2 or TRBV6-3, the J gene TRBJ2-7; maybe TRBD1 (8 bases). This CDR3 comprises 18 residues. The V gene's germline CDR1 is MNHEY and CDR2 SVGEGT. V lost 3 bases and J 2 bases, leaving 23 bases between the germline ends.

This clonotype was picked up a small number of times. J is TRBJ2-5 and V is TRBV5-1, with TRBD2 matching 7 bases. Germline V gene lookup returns CDR1 SGHRS and CDR2 YFSETQ. The CDR3 consists of 16 residues. V lost 0 bases and J lost 2; bases outside the gene matches: 7. The CDR3 nucleotides are TGCGCCAGCAGCTTGGGCTTTGGGACTATACAAGAGACCCAGTACTTC. Translation gives CASSLGFGTIQETQYF.

This clonotype showed up just a few times. The V and J genes are TRBV10-3 and TRBJ1-5, with D possibly being TRBD1 (5 bases). Germline values: CDR1 ENHRY, CDR2 SYGVKD. The CDR3 has 12 amino acids. V lost 10 bases and J 5 bases, leaving 12 bases between the germline ends. This CDR3 is CATRDRDQPQHF. CDR3 nucleotide sequence: TGTGCCACCCGGGACCGAGATCAGCCCCAGCATTTT.